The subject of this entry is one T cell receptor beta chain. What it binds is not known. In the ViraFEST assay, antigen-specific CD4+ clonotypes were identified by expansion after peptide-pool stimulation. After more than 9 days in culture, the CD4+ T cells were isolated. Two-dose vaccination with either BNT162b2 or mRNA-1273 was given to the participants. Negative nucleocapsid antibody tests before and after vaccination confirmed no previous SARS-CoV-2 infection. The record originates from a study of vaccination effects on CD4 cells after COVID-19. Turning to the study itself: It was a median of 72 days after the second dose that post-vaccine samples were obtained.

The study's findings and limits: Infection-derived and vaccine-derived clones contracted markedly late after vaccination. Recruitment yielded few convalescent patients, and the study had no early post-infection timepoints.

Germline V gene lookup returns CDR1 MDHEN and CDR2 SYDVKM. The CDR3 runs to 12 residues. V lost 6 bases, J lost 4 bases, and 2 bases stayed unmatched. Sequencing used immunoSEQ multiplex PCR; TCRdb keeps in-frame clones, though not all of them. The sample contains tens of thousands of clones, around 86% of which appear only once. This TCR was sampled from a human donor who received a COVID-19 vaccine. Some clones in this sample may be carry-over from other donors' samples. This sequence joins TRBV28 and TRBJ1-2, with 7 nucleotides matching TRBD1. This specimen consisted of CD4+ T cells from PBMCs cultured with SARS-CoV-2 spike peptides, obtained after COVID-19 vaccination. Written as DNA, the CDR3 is TGTGCCAGCAGGGACAGGTCCTATGGCTACACCTTC. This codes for CASRDRSYGYTF.